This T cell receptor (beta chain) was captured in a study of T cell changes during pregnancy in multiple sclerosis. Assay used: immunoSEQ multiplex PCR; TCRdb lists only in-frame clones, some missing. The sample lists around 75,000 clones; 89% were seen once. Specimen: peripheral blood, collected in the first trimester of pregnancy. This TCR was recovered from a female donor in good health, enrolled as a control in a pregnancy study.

This CDR3 is CASSGSGTNEQFF. The CDR3 DNA sequence: TGCGCCAGCAGTGGTAGCGGTACTAATGAGCAGTTCTTC. The genes are TRBV10-1 and TRBJ2-1, with a tentative D call TRBD2 (6 bases). CDR1 is WNHNN, CDR2 SYGVQD, per germline (reference sequence). Trimming removed 4 bases at V and 7 bases at J, with 11 bases between. The CDR3 sequence is 13 residues long.